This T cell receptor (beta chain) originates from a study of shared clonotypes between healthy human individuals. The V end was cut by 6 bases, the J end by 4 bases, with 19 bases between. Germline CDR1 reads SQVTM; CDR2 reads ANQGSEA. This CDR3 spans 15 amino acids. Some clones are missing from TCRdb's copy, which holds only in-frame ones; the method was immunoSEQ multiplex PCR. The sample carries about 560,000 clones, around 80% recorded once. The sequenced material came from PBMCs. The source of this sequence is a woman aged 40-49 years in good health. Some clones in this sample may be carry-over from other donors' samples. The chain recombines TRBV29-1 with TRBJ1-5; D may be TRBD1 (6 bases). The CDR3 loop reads CSVLDTWGPNQPQHF. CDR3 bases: TGCAGCGTGTTAGACACTTGGGGGCCGAATCAGCCCCAGCATTTT.